The clone carrying this T cell receptor (beta chain) has more than one count but fewer than ten. What it binds is unknown. This sample is part of a study of identical twins. General study findings and limits: Out-of-frame alpha sequences that twins shared showed excess low generation probability.

A universal primer site came from template switching; cDNA carried unique molecular identifiers. MiXCR, applied by TCRdb to the 5' RACE reads, yields one record per CDR3 protein. Seen here are about 530,000 distinct CDR3 sequences, about 22% observed once, and the top ten hold more than 0.4%. From germline, CDR1 is LNHNV and CDR2 YYDKDF (reference sequence). This CDR3 comprises 15 residues. Trimming cost V 2 bases and J 2 bases; bases outside gene matches: 3. The same data also went into a second study, on yellow fever vaccine responses in identical twins.

The TCR sequence derives from a young woman in good health. Material: CD4+ T cells sorted from blood. The chain uses TRBV15 and TRBJ2-7; 10 bases align to TRBD2. In DNA, the CDR3 is TGTGCCACCAGCAGACTGAGCGGGGGGGCCTACGAGCAGTACGTC. Translated, it gives CATSRLSGGAYEQYV.